One T cell receptor beta chain is described in this entry. The data belong to a study of T cell changes during pregnancy in multiple sclerosis. Germline-derived CDR1 and CDR2 are ENHRY and SYGVKD. V dropped 2 bases and J dropped 3; count of bases not matched to a gene: 5. There are 15 residues in the CDR3. The assay was immunoSEQ multiplex PCR, and TCRdb's table has in-frame clones only and misses some. This sample yields fewer than 50,000 clones, of which about 94% are seen a single time; roughly 7.4% belongs to the top ten. The material was CD8+ T cells from peripheral blood mononuclear cells, obtained in the third trimester of pregnancy. The TCR sequence derives from a female donor with multiple sclerosis, enrolled in a pregnancy study. The chain is built from TRBV10-3 and TRBJ1-1; TRBD1 agrees at 8 bases. This CDR3 reads CAISETQGAYTEAFF. CDR3 nucleotides: TGTGCCATCAGTGAGACGCAGGGGGCTTACACTGAAGCTTTCTTT.